This T cell receptor beta chain was captured by sequencing in a study of blood T cell repertoires in COVID-19 (TCRdb year 2020). For the study in its entirety: Collaborator samples came from the United States, Italy and Spain and covered acute and convalescent phases of COVID-19. The prospective study material was composed of cDNA or gDNA derived from T cells, B-cell-depleted T cells, or PBMCs. Deeply sampled blood TCRbeta repertoires from subjects exposed to, actively infected with, or recovered from COVID-19 were included in the dataset. The repertoires were released in a freely available public database intended as a resource for research on the immune response to SARS-CoV-2. Samples came from the ongoing ImmuneRACE study (first 160 participants) plus 1,254 subjects from 6 global collaborators. The sample metadata nearly always contained a de-identified subject ID, COVID-19 status, age in years and sex. Where HLA class I and class II types were available, the types were taken from metadata supplied by the sample provider, not from assay-based typing.

TCRbeta CDR3 regions were amplified from genomic DNA using the immunoSEQ Assay, a bias-controlled multiplex PCR. Regarding the original processing steps: Within the assay, amplification of reference gene primers was used to estimate how many nucleated cells each sample contained. To quantify the absolute abundance of each unique TCRbeta CDR3 rearrangement, sequence reads were collapsed and filtered. For each sample, productive Simpson clonality was calculated as the square root of Simpson's diversity index across productive rearrangements. Not all clones reach the TCRdb copy of this immuneACCESS table, which keeps in-frame sequences only. Checked studies attribute under half of the gap to unresolved V genes and leave the rest unexplained. That table is the source of V, J and clone size, and D and trimming were worked out from the DNA. This sample lists about 150,000 clones; 88% were detected once. The ten most abundant clones make up 2% to 2.5% of the sample.

CDR1 and CDR2 (SGHAT, FQNNGV) derive from the germline V gene. After removal of 5 bases from V and 4 bases from J, the junction retains 12 bases not matched to a gene. The CDR3 measures 16 amino acids from cysteine to phenylalanine. Solely the CDR3 DNA is kept, with 48 bases framed from the first base. On the study overall, not on this receptor specifically: The amount of clinical and demographic metadata varied by source and participant and was provided uncurated.

Remarks on this clone: Its specific antigen is unknown. Base qualities are not recorded, but no much larger clone differs from it by a single base.

The collaborating institutions used their own protocols to collect whole blood in K2EDTA tubes. For TCRbeta analysis, collaborators shipped samples as frozen whole blood, isolated PBMCs, or DNA extracted from either of those sample types. The clonotype originates from a human donor in a cohort sampled during active COVID-19. The source material was peripheral blood. The V and J segments used are TRBV11-2 and TRBJ2-3; TRBD1 aligns with 7 central bases. The DNA reads TGTGCCAGCAGCCTGTTTCCGACAGGGATACCAGATACGCAGTATTTT. Its protein is CASSLFPTGIPDTQYF.